A single T cell receptor (beta chain) is shown here with its context. Its cognate antigen is unknown. This sample stems from a study of PD-1 blockade in classical Hodgkin lymphoma. For the study at large: Once every 2 weeks, patients received intravenous nivolumab at 3 mg/kg.

The assay was immunoSEQ multiplex PCR, and TCRdb's table has in-frame clones only and misses some. The top ten clones hold just over 5.5% of a sample with 39,000 or so clones, about 88% of them seen once. All patients experienced relapse after autologous stem cell transplantation, and brentuximab vedotin exposure was variable. Patients showed best responses of complete response, partial response or progressive disease. Study results and limitations: Similar baseline diversity was found in complete responders and newly diagnosed patients.

The V gene's germline CDR1 is SGHVS and CDR2 FQNEAQ. Between the trimmed V and J ends, which lost 8 bases and 0 bases, there was a span of 23 bases. The CDR3 contains 17 residues. The rearrangement links TRBV7-8 to TRBJ2-7; TRBD2 might be the D (5 bases). The sequence came from a human donor with classical Hodgkin lymphoma. The sequenced sample was peripheral blood mononuclear cells (PBMCs), obtained before the second cycle of nivolumab. The CDR3 bases are TGTGCCAGCCTGCGATCCCCCGGACTTGCAAGCTCCTACGAGCAGTACTTC. Translation gives CASLRSPGLASSYEQYF. The full variable domain, in which reference TRBV7-8 and TRBJ2-7 provide the parts outside the CDR3, is GAGVSQSPRYKVAKRGQDVALRCDPISGHVSLFWYQQALGQGPEFLTYFQNEAQLDKSGLPSDRFFAERPEGSVSTLKIQRTQQEDSAVYLCASLRSPGLASSYEQYFGPGTRLTVT.